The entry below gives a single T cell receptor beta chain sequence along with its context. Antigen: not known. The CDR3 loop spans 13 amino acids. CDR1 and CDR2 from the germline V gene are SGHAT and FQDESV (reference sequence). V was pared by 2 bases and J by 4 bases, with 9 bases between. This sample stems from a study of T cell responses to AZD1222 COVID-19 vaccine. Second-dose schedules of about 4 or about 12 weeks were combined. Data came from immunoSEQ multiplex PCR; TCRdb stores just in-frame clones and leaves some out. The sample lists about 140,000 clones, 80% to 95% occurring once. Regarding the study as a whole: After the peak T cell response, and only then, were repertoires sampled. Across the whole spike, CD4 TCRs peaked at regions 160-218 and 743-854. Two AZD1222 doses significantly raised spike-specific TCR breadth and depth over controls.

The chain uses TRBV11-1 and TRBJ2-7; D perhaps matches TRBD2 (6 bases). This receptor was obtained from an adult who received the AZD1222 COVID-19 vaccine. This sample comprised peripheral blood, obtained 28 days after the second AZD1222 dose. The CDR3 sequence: CASSLREAYEQYF. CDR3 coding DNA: TGTGCCAGCAGCTTAAGGGAGGCGTACGAGCAGTACTTC.